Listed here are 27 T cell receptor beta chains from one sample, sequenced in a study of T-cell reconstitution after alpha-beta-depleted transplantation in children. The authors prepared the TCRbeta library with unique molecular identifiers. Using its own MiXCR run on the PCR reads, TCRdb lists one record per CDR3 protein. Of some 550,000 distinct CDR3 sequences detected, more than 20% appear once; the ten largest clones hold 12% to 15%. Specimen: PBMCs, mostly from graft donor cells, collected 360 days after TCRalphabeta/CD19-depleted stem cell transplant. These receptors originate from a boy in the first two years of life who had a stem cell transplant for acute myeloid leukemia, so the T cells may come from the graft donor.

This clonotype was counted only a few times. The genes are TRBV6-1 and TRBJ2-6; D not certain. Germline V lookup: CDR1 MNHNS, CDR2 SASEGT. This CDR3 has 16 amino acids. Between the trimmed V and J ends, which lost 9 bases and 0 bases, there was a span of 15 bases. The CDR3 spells CASLPTHISGANVLTF. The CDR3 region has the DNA TGTGCCAGTCTACCTACTCACATCTCTGGGGCCAACGTCCTGACTTTC.

The chain's CDR3 is CASSLARAGGQFF. For the CDR3, the DNA is TGTGCCAGCAGCTTAGCCCGAGCGGGGGGCCAGTTCTTC. This rearrangement joins TRBV11-2 to TRBJ2-1, with 9 bases that match TRBD2. Trimming cost V 1 base and J 13 bases; bases outside gene matches: 5. Germline-derived CDR1 and CDR2 are SGHAT and FQNNGV. CDR3 length: 13 residues.

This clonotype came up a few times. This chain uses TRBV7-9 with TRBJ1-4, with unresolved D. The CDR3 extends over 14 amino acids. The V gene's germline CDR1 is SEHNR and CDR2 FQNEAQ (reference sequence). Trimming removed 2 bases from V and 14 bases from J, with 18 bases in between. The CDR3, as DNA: TGTGCCAGCAGCTTACAACCGCCAGGACTAAAGCTGTTTTTT. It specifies CASSLQPPGLKLFF.

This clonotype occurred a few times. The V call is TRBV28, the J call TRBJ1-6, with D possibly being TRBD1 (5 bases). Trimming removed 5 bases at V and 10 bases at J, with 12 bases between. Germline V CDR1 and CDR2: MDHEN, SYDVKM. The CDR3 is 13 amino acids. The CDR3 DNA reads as TGTGCCAGCAGTATCGGGACTTTCTCACCCCTCCACTTT. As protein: CASSIGTFSPLHF.

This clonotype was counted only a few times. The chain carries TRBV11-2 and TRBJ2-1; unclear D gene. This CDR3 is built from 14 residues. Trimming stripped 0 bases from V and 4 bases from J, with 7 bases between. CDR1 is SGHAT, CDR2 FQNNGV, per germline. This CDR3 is CASSLEPPYNEQFF. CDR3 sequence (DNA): TGTGCCAGCAGCTTAGAACCCCCATACAATGAGCAGTTCTTC.

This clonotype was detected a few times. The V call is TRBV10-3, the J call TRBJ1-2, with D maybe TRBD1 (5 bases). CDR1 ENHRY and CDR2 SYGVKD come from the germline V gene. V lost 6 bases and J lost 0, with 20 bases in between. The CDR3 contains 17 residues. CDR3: CAIRGTSRGRTNYGYTF. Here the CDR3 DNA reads TGTGCCATCAGGGGCACCTCGAGGGGCAGAACTAACTATGGCTACACCTTC.

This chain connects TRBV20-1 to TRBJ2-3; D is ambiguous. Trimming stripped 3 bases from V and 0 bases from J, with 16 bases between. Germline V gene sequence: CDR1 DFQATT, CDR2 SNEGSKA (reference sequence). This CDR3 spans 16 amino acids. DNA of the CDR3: TGCAGTGCTAGTGGGTGGCGCCCCTCTAGCACAGATACGCAGTATTTT. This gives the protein CSASGWRPSSTDTQYF.

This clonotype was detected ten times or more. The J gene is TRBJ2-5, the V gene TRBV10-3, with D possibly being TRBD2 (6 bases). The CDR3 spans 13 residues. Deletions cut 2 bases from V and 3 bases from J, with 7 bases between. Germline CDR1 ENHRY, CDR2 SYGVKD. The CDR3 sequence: CAISETSKETQYF. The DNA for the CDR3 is TGTGCCATCAGTGAGACTAGCAAAGAGACCCAGTACTTC.

The CDR3 DNA reads TGCAGCGTTGCCCGGGTGGTGATGAACACTGAAGCTTTCTTT. Translation: CSVARVVMNTEAFF. The V call is TRBV29-1, the J call TRBJ1-1; the D is unclear. The germline CDR1 and CDR2 sequences are SQVTM and ANQGSEA. V was shortened by 4 bases and J by 0 bases, with 12 bases between the two germline ends. This CDR3 contains 14 residues.

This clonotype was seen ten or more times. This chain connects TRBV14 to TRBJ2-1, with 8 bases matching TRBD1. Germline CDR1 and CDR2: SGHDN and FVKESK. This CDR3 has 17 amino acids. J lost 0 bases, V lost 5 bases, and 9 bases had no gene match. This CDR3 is CASSTRTGKGSYNEQFF. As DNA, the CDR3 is TGTGCCAGCAGCACCCGGACAGGGAAGGGCTCCTACAATGAGCAGTTCTTC.

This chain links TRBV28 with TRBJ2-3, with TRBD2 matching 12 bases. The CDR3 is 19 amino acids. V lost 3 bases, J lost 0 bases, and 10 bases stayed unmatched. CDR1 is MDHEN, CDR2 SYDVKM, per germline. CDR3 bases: TGTGCCAGCAGTTTTACGGCTAGCGGGGGGGCGGAAAGCACAGATACGCAGTATTTT. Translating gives CASSFTASGGAESTDTQYF. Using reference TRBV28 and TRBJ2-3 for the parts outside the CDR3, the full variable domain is DVKVTQSSRYLVKRTGEKVFLECVQDMDHENMFWYRQDPGLGLRLIYFSYDVKMKEKGDIPEGYSVSREKKERFSLILESASTNQTSMYLCASSFTASGGAESTDTQYFGPGTRLTVL.

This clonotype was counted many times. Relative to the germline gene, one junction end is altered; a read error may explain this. This CDR3 reads CASTYVQGTPGELFF. The CDR3 DNA follows: TGTGCCAGCACTTACGTACAGGGGACCCCCGGGGAGCTGTTTTTT. This rearrangement joins TRBV6-5 to TRBJ2-2, with 7 bases that match TRBD1. This CDR3 is 15 amino acids long. Germline V gene lookup returns CDR1 MNHEY and CDR2 SVGAGI.

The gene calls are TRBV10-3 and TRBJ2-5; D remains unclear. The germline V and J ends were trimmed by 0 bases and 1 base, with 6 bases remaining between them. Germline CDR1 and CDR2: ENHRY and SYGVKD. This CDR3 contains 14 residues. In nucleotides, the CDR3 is TGTGCCATCAGTGAGTCCCTGGTCCAAGAGACCCAGTACTTC. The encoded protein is CAISESLVQETQYF.

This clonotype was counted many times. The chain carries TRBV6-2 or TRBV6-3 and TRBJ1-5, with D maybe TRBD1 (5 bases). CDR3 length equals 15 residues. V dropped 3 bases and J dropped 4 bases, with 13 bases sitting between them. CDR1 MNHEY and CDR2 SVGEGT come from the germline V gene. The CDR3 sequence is CASSYRRGTNQPQHF. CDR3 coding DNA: TGTGCCAGCAGTTATCGTCGGGGGACTAATCAGCCCCAGCATTTT.

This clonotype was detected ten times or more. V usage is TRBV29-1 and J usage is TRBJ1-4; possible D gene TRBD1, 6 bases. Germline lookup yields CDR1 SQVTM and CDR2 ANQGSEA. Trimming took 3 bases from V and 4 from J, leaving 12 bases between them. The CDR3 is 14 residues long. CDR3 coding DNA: TGCAGCGTTGACCTCCTCAGGGGTAATGAAAAACTGTTTTTT. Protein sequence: CSVDLLRGNEKLFF.

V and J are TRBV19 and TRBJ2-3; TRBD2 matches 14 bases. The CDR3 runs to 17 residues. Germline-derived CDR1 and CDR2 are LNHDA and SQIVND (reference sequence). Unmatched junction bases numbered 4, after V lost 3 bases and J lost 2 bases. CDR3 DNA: TGTGCCAGTAGTATGGGGACTAGCGGGAGATACACAGATACGCAGTATTTT. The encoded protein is CASSMGTSGRYTDTQYF.

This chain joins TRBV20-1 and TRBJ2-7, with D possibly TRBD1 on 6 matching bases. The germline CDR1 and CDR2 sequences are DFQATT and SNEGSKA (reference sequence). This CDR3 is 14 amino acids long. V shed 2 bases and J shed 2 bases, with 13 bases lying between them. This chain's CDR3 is CSARRPGQPYEQYF. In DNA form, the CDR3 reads TGCAGTGCTAGAAGGCCCGGACAGCCCTACGAGCAGTACTTC.

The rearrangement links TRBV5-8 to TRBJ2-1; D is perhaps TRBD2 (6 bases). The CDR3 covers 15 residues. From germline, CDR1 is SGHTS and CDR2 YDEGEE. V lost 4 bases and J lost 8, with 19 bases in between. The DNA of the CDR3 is TGTGCCAGCAGCCCGGGGGTAGTGCGATATGATGAGCAGTTCTTC. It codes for CASSPGVVRYDEQFF.

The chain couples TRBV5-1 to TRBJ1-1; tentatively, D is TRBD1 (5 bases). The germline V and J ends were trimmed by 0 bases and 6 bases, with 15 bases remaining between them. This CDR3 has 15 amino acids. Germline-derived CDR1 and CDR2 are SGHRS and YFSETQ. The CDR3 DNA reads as TGCGCCAGCAGCTTGGTCGGGGGGAGGACGTCTGAAGCTTTCTTT. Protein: CASSLVGGRTSEAFF.

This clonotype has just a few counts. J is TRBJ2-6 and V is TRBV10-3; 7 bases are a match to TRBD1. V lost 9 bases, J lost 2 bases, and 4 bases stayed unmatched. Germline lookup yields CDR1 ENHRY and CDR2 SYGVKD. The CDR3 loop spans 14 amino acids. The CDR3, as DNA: TGTGCCATGATGAGGGGGCCTGGGGCCAACGTCCTGACTTTC. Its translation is CAMMRGPGANVLTF.

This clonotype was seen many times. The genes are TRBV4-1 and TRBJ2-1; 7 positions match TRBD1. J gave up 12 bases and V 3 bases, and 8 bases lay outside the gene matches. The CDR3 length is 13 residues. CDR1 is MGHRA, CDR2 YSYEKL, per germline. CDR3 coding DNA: TGCGCCAGCAGCCAGGTGGGACAGACTTTGCAGTTCTTC. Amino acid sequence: CASSQVGQTLQFF.

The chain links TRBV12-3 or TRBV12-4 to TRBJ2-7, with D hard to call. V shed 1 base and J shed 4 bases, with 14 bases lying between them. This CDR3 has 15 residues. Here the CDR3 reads CASSLGPLGPYEQYF. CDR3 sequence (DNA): TGTGCCAGCAGTTTAGGACCCCTCGGGCCATACGAGCAGTACTTC.

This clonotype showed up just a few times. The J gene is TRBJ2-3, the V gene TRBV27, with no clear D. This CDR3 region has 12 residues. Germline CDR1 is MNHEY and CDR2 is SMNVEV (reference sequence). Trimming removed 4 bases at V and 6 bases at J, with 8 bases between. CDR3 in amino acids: CASSSPPDTQYF. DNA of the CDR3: TGTGCCAGCAGTTCCCCCCCGGATACGCAGTATTTT.

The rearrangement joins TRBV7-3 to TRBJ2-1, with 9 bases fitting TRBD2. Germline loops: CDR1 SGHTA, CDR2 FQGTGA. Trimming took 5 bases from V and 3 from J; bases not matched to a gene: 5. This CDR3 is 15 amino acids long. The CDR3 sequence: CASSALAGNYNEQFF. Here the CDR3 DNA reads TGTGCCAGCAGCGCGCTAGCGGGGAACTACAATGAGCAGTTCTTC.

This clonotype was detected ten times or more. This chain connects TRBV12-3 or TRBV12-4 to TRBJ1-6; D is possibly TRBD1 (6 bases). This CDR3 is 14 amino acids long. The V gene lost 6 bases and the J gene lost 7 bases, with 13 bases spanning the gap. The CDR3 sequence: CASSRQAGNSPLHF. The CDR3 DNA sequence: TGTGCCAGCAGCCGACAGGCTGGGAATTCACCCCTCCACTTT.

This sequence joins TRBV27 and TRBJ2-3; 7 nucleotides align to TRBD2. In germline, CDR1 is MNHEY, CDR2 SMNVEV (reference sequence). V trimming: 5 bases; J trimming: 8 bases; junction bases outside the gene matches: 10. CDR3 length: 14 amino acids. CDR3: CASSPRLADGTQYF. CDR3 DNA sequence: TGTGCCAGCAGTCCCCGACTAGCTGATGGTACGCAGTATTTT.

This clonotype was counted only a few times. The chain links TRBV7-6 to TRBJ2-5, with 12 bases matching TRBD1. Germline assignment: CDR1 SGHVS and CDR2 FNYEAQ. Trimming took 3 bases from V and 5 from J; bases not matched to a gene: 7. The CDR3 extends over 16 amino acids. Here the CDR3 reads CASSFVGTGGWETQYF. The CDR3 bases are TGTGCCAGCAGCTTTGTAGGGACAGGGGGCTGGGAGACCCAGTACTTC.